This T cell receptor beta chain appears in the sequencing data of a study of T-cell memory formation after mild COVID-19. TCRdb re-called the 5' RACE reads with MiXCR, one entry per CDR3 protein. The table shows hundreds of thousands of distinct CDR3 sequences, with 15% to 20% occurring only once. This receptor was obtained from an adult woman who had mild COVID-19 (a few samples of this study predate the infection). Cell type and time point are not known. Input material: PBMCs or a T cell subset sorted from them (not recorded which).

CDR3 nucleotides: TGTGCCAGCAGCGAGGGGTTAGGACTAGCTCAACCCACCGGGGAGCTGTTTTTT. It encodes CASSEGLGLAQPTGELFF. This chain connects TRBV9 to TRBJ2-2; 8 bases are shared with TRBD2. The CDR3 spans 18 residues. Trimming cost V 3 bases and J 4 bases; bases outside gene matches: 14. From germline, CDR1 is SGDLS and CDR2 YYNGEE.